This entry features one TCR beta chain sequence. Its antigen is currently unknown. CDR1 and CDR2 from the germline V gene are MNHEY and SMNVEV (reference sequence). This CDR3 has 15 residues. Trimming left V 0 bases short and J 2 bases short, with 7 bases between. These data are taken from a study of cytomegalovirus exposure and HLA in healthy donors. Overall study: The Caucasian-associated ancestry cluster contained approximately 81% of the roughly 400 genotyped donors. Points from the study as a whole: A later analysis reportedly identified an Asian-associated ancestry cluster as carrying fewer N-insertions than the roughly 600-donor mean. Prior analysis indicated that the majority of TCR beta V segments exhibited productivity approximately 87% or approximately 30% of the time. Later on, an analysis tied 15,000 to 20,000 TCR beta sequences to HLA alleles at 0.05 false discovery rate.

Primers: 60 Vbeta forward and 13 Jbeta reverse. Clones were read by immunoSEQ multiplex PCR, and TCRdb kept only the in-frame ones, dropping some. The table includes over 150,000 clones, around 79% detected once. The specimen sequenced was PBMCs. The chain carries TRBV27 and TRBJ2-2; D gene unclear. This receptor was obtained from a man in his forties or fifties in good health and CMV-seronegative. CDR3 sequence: CASSLSRANTGELFF. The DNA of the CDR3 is TGTGCCAGCAGTTTATCGCGAGCCAACACCGGGGAGCTGTTTTTT.